This TCR beta chain emerged from a study of shared clonotypes between healthy human individuals. Study-wide background: CD4 naive and memory got three plates each, CD8 naive two, CD8 memory one.

Overall study findings and caveats: Shared across four donors were roughly 4.8% of the naive CD4 clonotypes.

Using immunoSEQ multiplex PCR, the repertoire was profiled, and TCRdb retains in-frame clones only, with some absent. The sample holds about 2 million clones, about 95% seen once. Naive CD8 cells lacked CD45RO and underwent positive selection for CCR7, leaving out terminally differentiated effector memory CD45RA+ cells. Per germline, CDR1 SQVTM and CDR2 ANQGSEA. V was trimmed by 3 bases and J by 3 bases, leaving 12 bases between them. CDR3 size: 14 residues. As concerns this clone: Its antigen is unknown.

The chain couples TRBV29-1 to TRBJ2-1; maybe TRBD2 (6 bases). The sequenced sample was naive CD8+ T cells sorted from blood. The receptor comes from a man between 18 and 29 years old in good health. CDR3 coding DNA: TGCAGCGTTGAGGCGGGACTCAACTACAATGAGCAGTTCTTC. Translating gives CSVEAGLNYNEQFF.